This T cell receptor beta chain was profiled in a study of T cells in Graves' hyperthyroidism and ophthalmopathy. Study overall: At initial diagnosis, before any treatment had begun, peripheral blood was obtained.

Authors of the study amplified TCR beta CDR3 regions from RNA transcripts. The TCR CDR3 first-round RT-PCR relied on the HTBI primer set. TCRdb fed the multiplex PCR reads into MiXCR, producing one record per CDR3 protein. There are about 640,000 distinct CDR3 sequences in the sample; more than 20% occur only once, and roughly a third lies in the top ten. CDR1 SGHTA and CDR2 FQGTGA come from the germline V gene. V lost 0 bases to trimming and J lost 8 bases, with 8 bases between them. CDR3 length: 13 amino acids. Study-level results: Among thyroid clonotypes expanded above 0.001, most also appeared in blood.

On the basis of clinical symptoms, serum thyroxine and TRAb, thyroid ultrasound and orbital computed tomography, diagnoses were made. Fresh 10 ml peripheral blood yielded PBMCs. This clonotype was detected ten times or more. Its antigen is currently unknown. V is TRBV7-3 and J is TRBJ2-1; possible D gene TRBD2, 6 bases. Sequenced input: blood. This TCR came from a man aged 25-45 years with Graves' ophthalmopathy. The CDR3 here is CASSLTQRDEQFF. Here the CDR3 DNA reads TGTGCCAGCAGCTTAACGCAGCGGGATGAGCAGTTCTTC.